A selection of T cell receptor beta chains follows, all from one sample in a study of blood T cells in healthy people across ages. MiXCR, applied by TCRdb to the 5' RACE reads, yields one record per CDR3 protein. The sample yields approximately 1.5 million distinct CDR3 sequences, 35% to 45% seen once. The sample was blood. Receptor source: a woman aged 18-30 years in good health. Each CDR3 is given with its conserved first and last residue. D genes are given only for firm matches. The size of a clone is reported for some rows only, either as once, few or many, or as a class for expanded clones.

abundance,d_gene,v_gene,j_gene,CDR3nt,CDR3aa
NA,NA,TRBV14,TRBJ2-7,TGTGCCAGCAGCCAAGTCTCCGGGTACGAGCAGTACTTC,CASSQVSGYEQYF
few,TRBD2,TRBV4-2,TRBJ2-1,TGTGCCAGCAGCCAAGATCCTACTAGCGGCATATACAATGAGCAGTTCTTC,CASSQDPTSGIYNEQFF
NA,NA,TRBV5-1,TRBJ2-3,TGCGCCAGCGGACTTGTTACAGCCTTCACTCCTAGCACAGATACGCAGTATTTT,CASGLVTAFTPSTDTQYF
few,TRBD1,TRBV20-1,TRBJ1-2,TGCAGTGCTAGGCGACAGGGGGCGAACTATGGCTACACCTTC,CSARRQGANYGYTF
NA,TRBD1,TRBV12-3/TRBV12-4,TRBJ2-5,TGTGCCAGCAGTGGGACAGGGGACTACCAAGAGACCCAGTACTTC,CASSGTGDYQETQYF
NA,NA,TRBV12-3/TRBV12-4,TRBJ2-1,TGTGCCAGCAGTGAGGCCTTAGGACAGCGCTCCTACAATGAGCAGTTCTTC,CASSEALGQRSYNEQFF
few,TRBD1,TRBV9,TRBJ1-2,TGTGCCAGCAGCGTAGATGAGGGGGCCTATGGCTACACCTTC,CASSVDEGAYGYTF
once,NA,TRBV5-1,TRBJ2-5,TGCGCCAGCAGCCGGGAGACCCAAGAGACCCGGTACTTC,CASSRETQETRYF
NA,NA,TRBV4-1,TRBJ1-2,TGCGCCAGCAGCCAAGACCCTTGGACCGGGAAGGCTAACTATGGCTACACCTTC,CASSQDPWTGKANYGYTF
NA,NA,TRBV30,TRBJ1-6,TGTGCCTGGATCAGGGGTTTGAATTCACCCCTCCACTTT,CAWIRGLNSPLHF
few,NA,TRBV29-1,TRBJ1-1,TGCAGCGTTGATGGCCCCCACTATGAAGCTTTCTTT,CSVDGPHYEAFF
NA,TRBD1,TRBV7-2,TRBJ1-1,TGTGCCAGCAGCCGATATATGACAGGGAGGCGAAACACTGAAGCTTTCTTT,CASSRYMTGRRNTEAFF
NA,TRBD2,TRBV6-1,TRBJ2-1,TGTGCCAGCAGCCTCGGACTAGCGGGAAAGAATGAGCAGTTCTTC,CASSLGLAGKNEQFF
NA,NA,TRBV9,TRBJ2-3,TGTGCCAGCAGCGTAGGGGAGGGCACAGATACGCAGTATTTT,CASSVGEGTDTQYF
NA,NA,TRBV7-8,TRBJ2-1,TGTGCCAGCAGCTCGAATAGCGGAAGAGGGGAGCAGTTCTTC,CASSSNSGRGEQFF
NA,NA,TRBV2,TRBJ1-5,TGTGCCGGCGGGCAGGGGATGCCCCAGCATTTT,CAGGQGMPQHF
NA,NA,TRBV20-1,TRBJ1-5,TGCAGTGCTAGACAGAATAGCAATCAGCCCCAGCATTTT,CSARQNSNQPQHF
few,NA,TRBV28,TRBJ2-2,TGTGCCAGCAGTTTACAACACTTGAACACCGGGGAGCTGTTTTTT,CASSLQHLNTGELFF
few,NA,TRBV6-1,TRBJ1-1,TGTGCCAGCAGTGACTCGACAGTGATGAACACTGAAGCTTTCTTT,CASSDSTVMNTEAFF
NA,NA,TRBV6-2/TRBV6-3,TRBJ1-2,TGTGCCAGCAGCGAATTCCCCGACGGCGGCTGCACCTTC,CASSEFPDGGCTF
NA,NA,TRBV6-2/TRBV6-3,TRBJ2-1,TGTGCCAGCAGTGGGGACAACAATGAGCAGTTCTTC,CASSGDNNEQFF
few,TRBD1,TRBV10-1,TRBJ1-1,TGCGCCAGCAGTTACCTCCGGGACAGAGGAACCACTGAAGCTTTCTTT,CASSYLRDRGTTEAFF
few,NA,TRBV7-2,TRBJ2-7,TGTGCCAGCAGCCCAAGAAGGGGTGGGCAGTACTTC,CASSPRRGGQYF
few,TRBD1,TRBV6-5,TRBJ2-3,TGTGCCAGCAGTTACTCCGGGACAGGGATATCAGATACGCAGTATTTT,CASSYSGTGISDTQYF
few,NA,TRBV10-3,TRBJ2-1,TGTGCCATCAGTGGCCCCAGGAGCGCCTACAATGAGCAGTTCTTC,CAISGPRSAYNEQFF
NA,TRBD1,TRBV4-1,TRBJ2-7,TGCGCCAGCAGCCTGATGGGACAGGGACTCGACGAGCAGTACTTC,CASSLMGQGLDEQYF
few,NA,TRBV20-1,TRBJ2-1,TGCAGTGCTAGTAGACTAAGCTCCTACAATGAGCAGTTCTTC,CSASRLSSYNEQFF
NA,TRBD1,TRBV20-1,TRBJ2-5,TGCAGTGCTCGCGTAAAGGGGACAGTTGGGACCCAGTACTTC,CSARVKGTVGTQYF
NA,TRBD2,TRBV7-6,TRBJ2-1,TGTGCCAGCAGTAGTGGGCGGGGGGGACTTAGCTCCTACAATGAGCAGTTCTTC,CASSSGRGGLSSYNEQFF
NA,NA,TRBV20-1,TRBJ2-7,TGCAGTGCTAGAGATCGGACCGAGCAGTACTTC,CSARDRTEQYF
NA,TRBD1,TRBV4-3,TRBJ2-2,TGCGCCAGCAGCCAGCTACCATGGGGACAGGGTTCAACCGGGGAGCTGTTTTTT,CASSQLPWGQGSTGELFF
few,TRBD2,TRBV11-2,TRBJ2-3,TGTGCCAGCAGAAAAGGACTAGGGACTAGCGGTTATGTAATACGCACAGATACGCAGTATTTT,CASRKGLGTSGYVIRTDTQYF
NA,NA,TRBV29-1,TRBJ2-7,TGCAGCTCTCTGACGGCAGCGGCGGGCGAGCAGTACTTC,CSSLTAAAGEQYF
few,TRBD1,TRBV20-1,TRBJ2-5,TGCAGTGCAACCGGGACAGAGCCAGGCCAAGAGACCCAGTACTTC,CSATGTEPGQETQYF
NA,NA,TRBV15,TRBJ1-6,TGTGCCACCAGCCCTCCGTTGGATAATTCACCCCTCCACTTT,CATSPPLDNSPLHF
NA,NA,TRBV11-2,TRBJ2-3,TGTGCCAGCAGCTATCTCTCGGGCCTAGGGTACACAGATACGCAGTATTTT,CASSYLSGLGYTDTQYF
NA,TRBD1,TRBV3-1,TRBJ1-1,TGTGCCAGCAGCCAACCGGGACAGGGGGGAGCTTTCTTT,CASSQPGQGGAFF
NA,NA,TRBV6-5,TRBJ1-5,TGTGCCAGCAGGTCGGCCTCCTCGGGCAATCGGCCCCAGCATTTT,CASRSASSGNRPQHF
NA,NA,TRBV24-1,TRBJ2-3,TGTGCCACCAGTAGGTTTTCAGGGGGGAAGGATACGCAGTATTTT,CATSRFSGGKDTQYF
few,NA,TRBV5-5,TRBJ2-5,TGTGCCAGCAGCGCGGCACAGGGTATGGAGACCCAGTACTTC,CASSAAQGMETQYF
NA,TRBD1,TRBV29-1,TRBJ2-2,TGCAGCGTTGGTAGCAGGGGGCTGAACACCGGGGAGCTGTTTTTT,CSVGSRGLNTGELFF
NA,TRBD1,TRBV6-2/TRBV6-3,TRBJ1-4,TGTGCCAGCAGGAAACCGGGACAGGGGGATGAAAAACTGTTTTTT,CASRKPGQGDEKLFF
few,TRBD2,TRBV9,TRBJ2-7,TGTGCCAGCACCGCAGGGGTTGGGACTAGCGGGAGAGGCCAGTACTTC,CASTAGVGTSGRGQYF
NA,TRBD2,TRBV20-1,TRBJ2-7,TGCAGTGCTATAGCGGGGGCCGCGTGGGGGGAGCAGTACTTC,CSAIAGAAWGEQYF
few,TRBD2,TRBV20-1,TRBJ2-4,TGCAGTGCTTCCTGGGTGACTAGCGGGGGGGGAAACATTCAGTACTTC,CSASWVTSGGGNIQYF
once,NA,TRBV20-1,TRBJ2-7,TGCAGTGCAGCAGGCGCAGGGGGGGGGTACGAGCAGTACTTC,CSAAGAGGGYEQYF
NA,TRBD2,TRBV28,TRBJ2-7,TGTGCCAGCTATCAAGCGGGACTCCCCTACGAGCAGTACTTC,CASYQAGLPYEQYF